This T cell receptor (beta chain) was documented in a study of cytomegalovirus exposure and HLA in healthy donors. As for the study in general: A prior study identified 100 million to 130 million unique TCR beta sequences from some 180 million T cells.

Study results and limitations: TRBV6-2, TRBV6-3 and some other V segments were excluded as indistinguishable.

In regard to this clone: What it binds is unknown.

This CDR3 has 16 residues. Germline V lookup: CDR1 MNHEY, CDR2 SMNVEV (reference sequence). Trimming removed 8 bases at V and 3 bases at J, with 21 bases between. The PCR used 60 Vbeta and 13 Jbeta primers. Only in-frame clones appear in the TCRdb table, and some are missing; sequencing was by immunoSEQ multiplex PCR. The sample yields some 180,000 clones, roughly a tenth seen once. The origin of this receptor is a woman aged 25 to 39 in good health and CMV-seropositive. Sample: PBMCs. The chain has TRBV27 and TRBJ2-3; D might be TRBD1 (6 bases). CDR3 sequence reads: CASFDRGLRGTDTQYF. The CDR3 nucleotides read TGTGCCAGCTTCGACCGGGGATTAAGGGGGACAGATACGCAGTATTTT.